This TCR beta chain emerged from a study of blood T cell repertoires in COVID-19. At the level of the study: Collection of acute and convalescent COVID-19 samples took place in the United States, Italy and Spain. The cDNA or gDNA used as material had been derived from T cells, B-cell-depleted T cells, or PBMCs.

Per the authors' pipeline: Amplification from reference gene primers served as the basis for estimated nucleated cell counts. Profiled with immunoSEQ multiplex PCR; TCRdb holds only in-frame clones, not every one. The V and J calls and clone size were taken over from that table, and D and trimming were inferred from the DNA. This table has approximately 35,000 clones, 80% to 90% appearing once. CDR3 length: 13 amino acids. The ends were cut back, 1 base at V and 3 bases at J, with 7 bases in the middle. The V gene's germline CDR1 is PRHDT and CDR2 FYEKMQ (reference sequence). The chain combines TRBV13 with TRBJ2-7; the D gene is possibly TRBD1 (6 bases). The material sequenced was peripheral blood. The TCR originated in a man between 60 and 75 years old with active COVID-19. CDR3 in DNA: TGTGCCAGCAGCTTAGAACAGGGCTACGAGCAGTACTTC. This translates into CASSLEQGYEQYF.